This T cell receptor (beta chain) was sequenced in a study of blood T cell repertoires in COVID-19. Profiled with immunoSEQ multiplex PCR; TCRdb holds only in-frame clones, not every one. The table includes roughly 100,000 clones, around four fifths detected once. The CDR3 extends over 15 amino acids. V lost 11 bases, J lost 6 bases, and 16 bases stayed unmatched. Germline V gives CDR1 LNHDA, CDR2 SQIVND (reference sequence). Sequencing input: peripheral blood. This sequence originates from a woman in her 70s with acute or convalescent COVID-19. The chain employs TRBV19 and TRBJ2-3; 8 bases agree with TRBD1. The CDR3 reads CASSAQGALLDTQYF. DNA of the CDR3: TGTGCCTCCTCGGCGCAGGGGGCCCTTCTGGATACGCAGTATTTT.